Shown below are 9 T cell receptor beta chains from a single sample sequenced in a study of blood T cell repertoires in COVID-19. Only in-frame clones appear in the TCRdb table, and some are missing; sequencing was by immunoSEQ multiplex PCR. The profile shows under 350,000 clones, about 85% of them singletons. Sequencing was performed on peripheral blood. All receptors come from a human donor in a cohort sampled during active COVID-19.

This sequence joins TRBV5-1 and TRBJ2-7; TRBD2 matches at 12 bases. From germline, CDR1 is SGHRS and CDR2 YFSETQ. There are 16 residues in the CDR3. J was trimmed by 1 base and V by 7 bases; bases with no gene match: 9. CDR3 nucleotide sequence: TGCGCCAGCTTCGCGACTAGCGGGAGTTCTTCCTACGAGCAGTACTTC. Its protein product is CASFATSGSSSYEQYF.

The chain carries TRBV28 and TRBJ1-1; D is undetermined. V was clipped by 3 bases and J by 0 bases, with 11 bases between them. The CDR3 length is 15 residues. Germline V CDR1 and CDR2: MDHEN, SYDVKM. CDR3 nucleotide sequence: TGTGCCAGCAGTTTCCCCCGCCTAATGAACACTGAAGCTTTCTTT. Protein sequence: CASSFPRLMNTEAFF.

V usage is TRBV18 and J usage is TRBJ2-3; 11 nucleotides align to TRBD2. V lost 3 bases and J lost 4; bases outside the gene matches: 6. This CDR3 contains 16 residues. Germline CDR1 is KGHSH and CDR2 is LQKENI. CDR3 in amino acids: CASSPGIAGGSDTQYF. The DNA for the CDR3 is TGTGCCAGCTCACCTGGGATAGCGGGAGGGTCAGATACGCAGTATTTT.

This chain links TRBV9 with TRBJ2-3; TRBD2 agrees at 10 bases. This CDR3 has 15 amino acids. Germline CDR1 reads SGDLS; CDR2 reads YYNGEE. Germline trimming cut 3 bases from V and 5 bases from J; bases unmatched to any gene: 6. The CDR3 protein is CASSAAGGGGDTQYF. Here the CDR3 DNA reads TGTGCCAGCAGCGCAGCGGGAGGGGGAGGAGATACGCAGTATTTT.

This clone was picked up a small number of times. The V gene is TRBV7-2, the J gene TRBJ2-4; maybe TRBD2 (6 bases). The germline CDR1 and CDR2 sequences are SGHTA and FQGNSA. The CDR3 contains 17 residues. V gave up 5 bases and J gave up 1 base, with 18 bases separating them. CDR3 residues: CASSHARGSGAKNIQYF. The CDR3 region has the DNA TGTGCCAGCAGCCACGCCCGGGGGAGCGGGGCCAAAAACATTCAGTACTTC.

The chain employs TRBV4-1 and TRBJ1-4, with TRBD1 matching over 7 bases. J gave up 0 bases and V 4 bases, and 5 bases lay outside the gene matches. The CDR3 spans 16 residues. Germline CDR1 and CDR2: MGHRA and YSYEKL. The CDR3: CASSPGGLATNEKLFF. The CDR3 region has the DNA TGCGCCAGCAGCCCAGGGGGATTGGCAACTAATGAAAAACTGTTTTTT.

This clone was seen a handful of times. This chain joins TRBV10-2 and TRBJ2-2; D not certain. Looked up from germline, CDR1 is WSHSY and CDR2 is SAAADI. V was trimmed by 8 bases and J by 4 bases, leaving 8 bases between them. This CDR3 has 12 residues. CDR3 nucleotide sequence: TGCGCCAGCCGAATTAGCACCGGGGAGCTGTTTTTT. Translating gives CASRISTGELFF.

This chain connects TRBV11-2 to TRBJ2-7; TRBD2 aligns across 11 bases. V shed 5 bases, J shed 0 bases, and the junction held 9 bases outside the gene matches. Germline V gives CDR1 SGHAT, CDR2 FQNNGV. The CDR3 contains 17 residues. CDR3 sequence reads: CASSQRTSGPSSYEQYF. As DNA, the CDR3 is TGTGCCAGCAGCCAGAGGACTAGCGGGCCGAGCTCCTACGAGCAGTACTTC.

V usage is TRBV7-9 and J usage is TRBJ2-7; 7 nucleotides align to TRBD2. The J segment lost 7 bases and the V segment lost 0 bases, leaving 0 bases of the junction unmatched. Germline CDR1 reads SEHNR; CDR2 reads FQNEAQ (reference sequence). The CDR3 is 12 residues long. In DNA, the CDR3 is TGTGCCAGCAGCTTAGCGGGAGGGGAGCAGTACTTC. Translation: CASSLAGGEQYF. Full variable domain (rest looked up from reference TRBV7-9 and TRBJ2-7): DTGVSQNPRHKITKRGQNVTFRCDPISEHNRLYWYRQTLGQGPEFLTYFQNEAQLEKSRLLSDRFSAERPKGSFSTLEIQRTEQGDSAMYLCASSLAGGEQYFGPGTRLTVT.